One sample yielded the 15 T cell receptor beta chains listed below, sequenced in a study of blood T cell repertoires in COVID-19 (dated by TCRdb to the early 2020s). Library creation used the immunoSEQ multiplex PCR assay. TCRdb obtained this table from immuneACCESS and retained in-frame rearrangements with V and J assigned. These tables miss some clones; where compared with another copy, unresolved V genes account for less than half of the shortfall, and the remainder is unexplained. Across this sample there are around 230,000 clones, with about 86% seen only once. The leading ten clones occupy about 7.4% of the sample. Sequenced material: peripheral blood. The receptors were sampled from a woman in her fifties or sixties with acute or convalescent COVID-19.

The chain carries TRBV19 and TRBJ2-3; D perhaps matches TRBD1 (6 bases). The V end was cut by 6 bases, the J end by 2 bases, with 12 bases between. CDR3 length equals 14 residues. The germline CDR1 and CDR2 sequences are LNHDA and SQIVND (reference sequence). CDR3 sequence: CASRKTGSTDTQYF. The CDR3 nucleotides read TGTGCCAGTAGGAAGACAGGATCCACAGATACGCAGTATTTT.

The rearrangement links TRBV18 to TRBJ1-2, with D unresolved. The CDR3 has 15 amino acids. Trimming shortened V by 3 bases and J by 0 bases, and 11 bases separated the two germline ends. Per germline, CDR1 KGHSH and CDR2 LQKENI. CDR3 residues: CASSPVGGPNYGYTF. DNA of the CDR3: TGTGCCAGCTCACCCGTCGGTGGGCCTAACTATGGCTACACCTTC. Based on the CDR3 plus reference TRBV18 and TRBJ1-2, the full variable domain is NAGVMQNPRHLVRRRGQEARLRCSPMKGHSHVYWYRQLPEEGLKFMVYLQKENIIDESGMPKERFSAEFPKEGPSILRIQQVVRGDSAAYFCASSPVGGPNYGYTFGSGTRLTVV.

CDR3 sequence (DNA): TGCGCCAGCAGCTATGGGACAGAAAATTCACCCCTCCACTTT. Translated, it gives CASSYGTENSPLHF. The V call is TRBV5-1, the J call TRBJ1-6, with 7 bases matching TRBD1. Trimming cost V 3 bases and J 7 bases; bases outside gene matches: 4. This CDR3 has 14 amino acids. Germline lookup yields CDR1 SGHRS and CDR2 YFSETQ.

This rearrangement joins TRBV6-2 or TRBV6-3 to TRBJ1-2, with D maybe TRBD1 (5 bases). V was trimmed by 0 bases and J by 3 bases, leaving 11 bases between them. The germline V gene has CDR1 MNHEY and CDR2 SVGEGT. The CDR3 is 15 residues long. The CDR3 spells CASSYSGRVDYGYTF. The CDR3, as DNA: TGTGCCAGCAGTTACTCGGGCAGGGTGGACTATGGCTACACCTTC.

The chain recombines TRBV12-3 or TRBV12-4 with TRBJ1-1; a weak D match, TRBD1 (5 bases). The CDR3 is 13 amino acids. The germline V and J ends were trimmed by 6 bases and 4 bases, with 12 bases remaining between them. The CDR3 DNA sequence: TGTGCCAGCAGAACCTCCGGGGGCACTGAAGCTTTCTTT. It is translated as CASRTSGGTEAFF.

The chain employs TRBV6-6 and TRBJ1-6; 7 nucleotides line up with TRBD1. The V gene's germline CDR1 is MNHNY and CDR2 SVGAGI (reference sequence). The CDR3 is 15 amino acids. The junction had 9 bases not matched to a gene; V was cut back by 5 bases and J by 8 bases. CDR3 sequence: CASSTQTGTYSPLHF. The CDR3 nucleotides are TGTGCCAGCAGTACACAGACAGGGACTTATTCACCCCTCCACTTT.

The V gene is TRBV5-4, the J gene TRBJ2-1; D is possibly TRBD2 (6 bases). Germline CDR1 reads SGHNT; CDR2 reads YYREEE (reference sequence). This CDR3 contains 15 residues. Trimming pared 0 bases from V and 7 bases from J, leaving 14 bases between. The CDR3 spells CASSLAGGWRNEQFF. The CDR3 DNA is TGTGCCAGCAGCTTGGCTGGGGGGTGGAGAAATGAGCAGTTCTTC.

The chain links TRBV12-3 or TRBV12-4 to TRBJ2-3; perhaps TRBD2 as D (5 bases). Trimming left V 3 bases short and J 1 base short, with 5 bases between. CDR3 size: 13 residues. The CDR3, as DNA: TGTGCCAGCAGTTTCGGGGGCACAGATACGCAGTATTTT. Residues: CASSFGGTDTQYF.

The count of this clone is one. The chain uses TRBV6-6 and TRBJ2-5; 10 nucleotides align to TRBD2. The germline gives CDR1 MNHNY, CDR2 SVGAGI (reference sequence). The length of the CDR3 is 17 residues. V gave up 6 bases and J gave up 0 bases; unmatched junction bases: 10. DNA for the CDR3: TGTGCCAGCAGCCGAGCCCTTAGCGGGAGGAACCAAGAGACCCAGTACTTC. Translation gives CASSRALSGRNQETQYF.

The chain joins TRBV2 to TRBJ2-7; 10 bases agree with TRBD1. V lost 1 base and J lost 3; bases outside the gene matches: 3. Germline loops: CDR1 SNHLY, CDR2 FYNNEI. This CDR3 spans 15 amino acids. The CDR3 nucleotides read TGTGCCAGCAGTGAAGAGGGACAGGGGATCTACGAGCAGTACTTC. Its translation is CASSEEGQGIYEQYF.

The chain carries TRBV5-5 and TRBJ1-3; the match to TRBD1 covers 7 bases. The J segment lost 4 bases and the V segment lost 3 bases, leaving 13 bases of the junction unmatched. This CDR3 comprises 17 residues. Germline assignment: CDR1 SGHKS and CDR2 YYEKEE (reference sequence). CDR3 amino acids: CASSSAPGGLIGNTIYF. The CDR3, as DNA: TGTGCCAGCAGCTCGGCCCCAGGGGGATTGATAGGAAACACCATATATTTT.

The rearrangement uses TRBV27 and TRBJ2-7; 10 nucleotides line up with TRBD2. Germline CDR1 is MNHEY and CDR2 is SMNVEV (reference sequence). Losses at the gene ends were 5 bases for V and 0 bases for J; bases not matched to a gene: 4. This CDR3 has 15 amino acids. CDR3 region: CASSHSGRSSYEQYF. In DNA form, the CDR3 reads TGTGCCAGCAGTCATAGCGGGAGGAGCTCCTACGAGCAGTACTTC.

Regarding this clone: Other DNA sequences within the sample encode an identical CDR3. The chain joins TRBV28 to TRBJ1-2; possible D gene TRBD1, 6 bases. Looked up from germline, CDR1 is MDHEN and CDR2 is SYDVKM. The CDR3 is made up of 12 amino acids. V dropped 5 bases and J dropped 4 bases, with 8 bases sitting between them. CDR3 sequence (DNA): TGTGCCAGCAGTCCACAGGGCTATGGCTACACCTTC. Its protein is CASSPQGYGYTF.

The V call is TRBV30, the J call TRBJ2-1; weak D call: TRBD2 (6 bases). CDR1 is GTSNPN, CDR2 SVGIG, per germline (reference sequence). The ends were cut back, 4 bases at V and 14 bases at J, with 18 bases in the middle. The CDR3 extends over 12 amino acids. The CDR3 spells CAWTVLGLPEFF. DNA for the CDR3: TGTGCCTGGACCGTACTGGGACTCCCCGAGTTCTTC. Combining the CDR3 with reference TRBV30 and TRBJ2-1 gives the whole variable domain SQTIHQWPATLVQPVGSPLSLECTVEGTSNPNLYWYRQAAGRGLQLLFYSVGIGQISSEVPQNLSASRPQDRQFILSSKKLLLSDSGFYLCAWTVLGLPEFFGPGTRLTVL.

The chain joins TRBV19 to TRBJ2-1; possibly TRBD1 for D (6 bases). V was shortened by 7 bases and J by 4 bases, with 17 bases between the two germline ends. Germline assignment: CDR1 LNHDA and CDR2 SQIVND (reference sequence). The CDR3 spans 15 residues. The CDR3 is CASTTSRGSYNEQFF. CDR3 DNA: TGTGCCAGTACAACTTCCAGGGGTTCATACAATGAGCAGTTCTTC. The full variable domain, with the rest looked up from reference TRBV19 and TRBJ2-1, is DGGITQSPKYLFRKEGQNVTLSCEQNLNHDAMYWYRQDPGQGLRLIYYSQIVNDFQKGDIAEGYSVSREKKESFPLTVTSAQKNPTAFYLCASTTSRGSYNEQFFGPGTRLTVL.